Ten or more counts support the clone carrying this TCR beta chain. The antigen is undetermined. This entry is derived from a study of T-cell memory formation after mild COVID-19. In the study overall: TCR clusters mostly belonged to single donors. Regarding the study as a whole: Contracting CD4+ clones sat mainly in CM and EM; CD8+ in EMRA.

V was clipped by 4 bases and J by 5 bases; unmatched bases: 4. CDR3 length: 15 residues. Germline V CDR1 and CDR2: SGHDT, YYEEEE. TCRdb used MiXCR to reprocess the 5' RACE reads, holding one entry per CDR3 protein. The sample includes approximately 65,000 distinct CDR3 sequences, 9% to 9.5% of them seen just once. This chain joins TRBV5-6 and TRBJ2-2, with TRBD1 matching 11 bases. Sequencing used PBMCs or a T cell subset sorted from them (not recorded which). The sequence derives from a man aged 18 to 35 who had mild COVID-19 (a few samples of this study predate the infection). Cell type and time point are not known. The chain's CDR3 is CASSVGDRGTGELFF. Written as DNA, the CDR3 is TGTGCCAGCAGCGTGGGGGACAGGGGGACCGGGGAGCTGTTTTTT.